This T cell receptor (beta chain) is drawn from a study of blood T cell repertoires in COVID-19 (dated by TCRdb to the early 2020s). About the investigation overall: Collaborator samples came from the United States, Italy and Spain and covered acute and convalescent phases of COVID-19. Where available, HLA class I and class II types were obtained from metadata supplied by the sample provider rather than from assay-based typing. The repertoires were released in a freely available public database intended as a resource for research on the immune response to SARS-CoV-2. A de-identified subject ID, COVID-19 status, age in years and sex were almost always included in the sample metadata. Subjects who had been exposed to COVID-19, were actively infected with it, or had recovered from it provided the deeply sampled blood TCRbeta repertoires that made up the dataset. The prospective study material was composed of cDNA or gDNA derived from T cells, B-cell-depleted T cells, or PBMCs. The samples were drawn from the first 160 participants of the ongoing ImmuneRACE study and from some 1,300 subjects provided by 6 global collaborators. General findings and caveats noted by the study authors: The amount of clinical and demographic metadata varied by source and participant and was provided uncurated.

TCRbeta CDR3 regions were amplified from genomic DNA using the immunoSEQ Assay, a bias-controlled multiplex PCR. The original pipeline was this. Within the assay, amplification of reference gene primers was used to estimate how many nucleated cells each sample contained. To quantify the absolute abundance of each unique TCRbeta CDR3 rearrangement, sequence reads were collapsed and filtered. Productive Simpson clonality was computed per sample as the square root of Simpson's diversity index over productive rearrangements. TCRdb holds this immuneACCESS table with in-frame rearrangements only. Some clones are missing; in checked studies, unresolved V genes explain under half, and the rest has no known cause. V and J calls and clone size are as listed in that table; D and trimming were resolved from the DNA. In all, the sample holds under 250,000 clones, and more than 70% of those were seen once. The ten most abundant clones make up 5% to 7% of the sample.

One collaborating source in Seattle enrolled patients while the patients were actively infected and followed the patients over time throughout the course of disease. Whole blood was collected in K2EDTA tubes by collaborating institutions according to the institutions' own protocols. For TCRbeta analysis, collaborators shipped samples as frozen whole blood, isolated PBMCs, or DNA extracted from either of those sample types. There are 15 amino acids in the CDR3, from cysteine to phenylalanine inclusive. Only the CDR3 region is kept as DNA, spanning 45 bases read in frame from base 1. V and J are trimmed by 6 bases and 6 bases, and the gene matches miss 7 bases of the junction. As encoded in the germline V gene (reference sequence), CDR1 is LNHDA while CDR2 is SQIVND. Worth noting for this clone: Its antigen remains unidentified. No much larger clone is present one base from it, and per-base qualities are unavailable.

This receptor was taken from a woman aged 80 or over with COVID-19, enrolled during active disease. The chain is assembled from TRBV19 and TRBJ2-1, and 11 bases in between align with TRBD2. Sequencing used peripheral blood. In nucleotide form, the sequence is TGTGCCAGTAGGGTCACTAGCGGGGGACTCAATGAGCAGTTCTTC. The resulting protein is CASRVTSGGLNEQFF.